Listed below are T cell receptor beta chains from one sample, sequenced in a study of blood T cells in healthy people across ages. TCRdb reprocessed the 5' RACE reads with MiXCR, giving one entry per CDR3 protein. The table has approximately 880,000 distinct CDR3 sequences, about 48% seen once. The sample comprised blood. These receptors came from a man younger than 45 in good health. The CDR3 runs from the conserved cysteine through the conserved F or W. D genes are given only for firm matches. Where a row states a size, it is once, few, many or the class of an expanded clone; other rows omit it.

size	D	V	J	DNA	CDR3
-	-	TRBV3-1	TRBJ2-5	TGTGCCAGCAGCCAAGTCCGAGCGACCATCGAGACCCAGTACTTC	CASSQVRATIETQYF
-	-	TRBV11-1	TRBJ2-1	TGTGCCAGCAGATCCTTCGGTGTGAGTAACAATGAGCAGTTCTTC	CASRSFGVSNNEQFF
-	-	TRBV7-2	TRBJ2-5	TGTGCCAGCAGCAAGAGAGGCCCAGGCGAGACCCAGTACTTC	CASSKRGPGETQYF
-	TRBD2	TRBV4-3	TRBJ2-1	TGCGCCAGCAGCCGGACTAGCGGGAGGGTCCTAAGCTCCTACAATGAGCAGTTCTTC	CASSRTSGRVLSSYNEQFF
-	-	TRBV4-2	TRBJ1-2	TGTGCCAGCAGCCAAGATTGGTCTGAGGCCGACTATGGCTACACCTTC	CASSQDWSEADYGYTF
-	-	TRBV20-1	TRBJ1-5	TGCAGTGCTAGTCTGGGGGCGGAGCGCAATCAGCCCCAGCATTTT	CSASLGAERNQPQHF
-	TRBD1	TRBV15	TRBJ2-1	TGTGCCACCAGCAGAAGGGACAGGGGATTCAATGAGCAGTTCTTC	CATSRRDRGFNEQFF
many	-	TRBV10-3	TRBJ2-7	TGTGCCATCAGTGAGTCGAACCGGGCGTACGAGCAGTACTTC	CAISESNRAYEQYF
-	-	TRBV3-1	TRBJ1-2	TGTGCCAGCAGCCAAATGACCCAGGGCGGCTACACCTTC	CASSQMTQGGYTF
-	TRBD1	TRBV20-1	TRBJ1-5	TGCAGTGCGTATCCGGGACAGGGTTACAATCAGCCCCAGCATTTT	CSAYPGQGYNQPQHF
-	-	TRBV10-3	TRBJ2-3	TGTGCCATCAGTGACGGACAGAGAGGCGCAGATACGCAGTATTTT	CAISDGQRGADTQYF
-	TRBD1	TRBV29-1	TRBJ1-1	TGCAGCGTTGGTGGACAGGGGGTTAACACTGAAGCTTTCTTT	CSVGGQGVNTEAFF
-	TRBD1	TRBV24-1	TRBJ2-7	TGTGCCACCAGTCTCAAAGACAGGGACGAGCAGTACTTC	CATSLKDRDEQYF
-	TRBD2	TRBV7-6	TRBJ2-3	TGTGCCAGCAGTTTCGCGTCTAGCGGGGGGATCTCTAGCACAGATACGCAGTATTTT	CASSFASSGGISSTDTQYF
many	-	TRBV28	TRBJ2-1	TGTGCCAGCAGTTTTGAGTATGAGCAGTTCTTC	CASSFEYEQFF
many	-	TRBV3-1	TRBJ1-2	TGTGCCAGCAGCCAGACAGCTAACTATGGCTACACCTTC	CASSQTANYGYTF
few	-	TRBV6-5	TRBJ1-1	TGTGCCAGCAGAGGCCCTGGTAGGAACACTGAAGCTTTCTTT	CASRGPGRNTEAFF
few	-	TRBV12-3/TRBV12-4	TRBJ2-3	TGTGCCAGCAGTCCCACCGGAGGAAGGCCCACAGATACGCAGTATTTT	CASSPTGGRPTDTQYF
-	-	TRBV5-5	TRBJ2-3	TGTGCCAGCAGCTTCGCCACCGGCACAGATACGCAGTATTTT	CASSFATGTDTQYF
-	-	TRBV7-9	TRBJ2-3	TGTGCCAGCAGACGTACCGGGACACCTAACACAGATACGCAGTATTTT	CASRRTGTPNTDTQYF
-	-	TRBV5-1	TRBJ2-7	TGCGCCAGCAGCTTGGCCCCCACGGACGAGCAGTACTTC	CASSLAPTDEQYF
-	TRBD1	TRBV6-6	TRBJ2-1	TGTGCCAGCAGTTTAACCGTCCCAGGGACAGCACAGAATGAGCAGTTCTTC	CASSLTVPGTAQNEQFF
few	TRBD1	TRBV5-1	TRBJ2-5	TGCGCCAGCAGCTTCCGGGACAGTAAAGAGACCCAGTACTTC	CASSFRDSKETQYF
-	-	TRBV7-9	TRBJ1-1	TGTGCCAGCAGCGGAGCGATAGGGGGTTGGACTGAAGCTTTCTTT	CASSGAIGGWTEAFF
-	-	TRBV12-3/TRBV12-4	TRBJ1-2	TGTGCCAGCAGTTTCACCCTAGGTGAGCGGAAGACGGGGGGAAGCTATGGCTACACCTTC	CASSFTLGERKTGGSYGYTF
-	-	TRBV7-2	TRBJ2-7	TGTGCCAGCAGCTTACCCGGGGCGCTGTACGAGCAGTACTTC	CASSLPGALYEQYF
-	-	TRBV2	TRBJ1-2	TGTGCCAGCGGCGGGGACGGACCTAACTATGGCTACACCTTC	CASGGDGPNYGYTF
many	TRBD2	TRBV7-2	TRBJ2-7	TGTGCCAGCAGCTTATACCCTAGCGGTCTCTCCTACGAGCAGTACTTC	CASSLYPSGLSYEQYF
-	TRBD2	TRBV7-9	TRBJ2-5	TGTGCCAGCAGCCCCCGGACTAGGCACCAAGAGACCCAGTACTTC	CASSPRTRHQETQYF
few	TRBD2	TRBV12-3/TRBV12-4	TRBJ2-1	TGTGCCAGCAGTCCCCCGGGACTAGCGGCATACAATGAGCAGTTCTTC	CASSPPGLAAYNEQFF
few	-	TRBV4-1	TRBJ2-1	TGCGCCAGCAGCCAAGAGGGCGGGGCCTCCCTCTACAATGAGCAGTTCTTC	CASSQEGGASLYNEQFF
-	-	TRBV5-6	TRBJ1-4	TGTGCCAGCAGCGCGGTTGGGCCAACTAATGAAAAACTGTTTTTT	CASSAVGPTNEKLFF
-	-	TRBV6-1	TRBJ1-2	TGTGCCAGCAGTGAGTCAGGGTCAGGCTATGGCTACACCTTC	CASSESGSGYGYTF
-	-	TRBV4-1	TRBJ1-1	TGCGCCAGCAGCCAAGTGGGGCAACTGAACACTGAAGCTTTCTTT	CASSQVGQLNTEAFF
-	-	TRBV2	TRBJ2-3	TGTGCCAGCACACAGCCGGGGTCCCGAGATACGCAGTATTTT	CASTQPGSRDTQYF